The next 3 T cell receptor beta chains were all read from a single sample in a study of tumor and adjacent non-tumor tissue in lung cancer (dated by TCRdb to between 2018 and 2020). RNA was isolated from bulk, unsorted tissue, and RNA quality was assessed with a NanoDrop ND-1000 and an Agilent 2100. Receptors were amplified or captured by multiplex PCR. Sequencer: Illumina HiSeq 2500. Following protocols modified from ARM-PCR, the researchers constructed TCRbeta libraries through three rounds of nested PCR with primers (Table S4). TCRdb's own reprocessing of the public reads used fastp at Q25 and MiXCR and kept productive beta chains. Merged by CDR3 protein, the rows form single entries marked with the most common genes and DNA. This sample comprises some 100,000 distinct CDR3 sequences, 60% to 80% of them detected only once. The ten largest clones capture 35% to 40% of the sample. Sequenced input: lung tumor tissue. Source of these receptors: a woman between 55 and 75 years old with non-small cell lung cancer.

A word on this clonotype: Given the absence of the conserved phenylalanine or tryptophan at the CDR3 end, a read error is likely. The V and J genes are TRBV4-3 and TRBJ2-3, with D possibly being TRBD1 (6 bases). The CDR3 is 15 amino acids. Per germline, CDR1 LGHNA and CDR2 YSLEER. V was pared by 7 bases and J by 1 base, with 15 bases between. For the CDR3, the DNA is TGCGCCAGCAACCACGAGACAGGTGGCACAGATACGCAGTATGTT. Protein product: CASNHETGGTDTQYV.

On this clonotype itself: Because the CDR3 is missing its conserved closing phenylalanine or tryptophan, this is likely a read error. The J gene is TRBJ2-3, the V gene TRBV11-2; tentative D call: TRBD2 (6 bases). The CDR3 covers 15 residues. Germline CDR1 reads SGHAT; CDR2 reads FQNNGV. CDR3 in DNA: TGTGCCAGCAGCGCCACCGGGACTGCCACAGATAGGCAGTATTCT. The encoded protein is CASSATGTATDRQYS.

The sample holds many counts of this clonotype. An end of the junction differs from the germline gene, which may be a read error. The chain has TRBV5-8 and TRBJ1-1; D is possibly TRBD1 (5 bases). This CDR3 is built from 9 residues. Germline loops: CDR1 SGHTS, CDR2 YDEGEE. Here the CDR3 DNA reads TGTGCCAGCAGGTTTGGGACGGCGTTT. It codes for CASRFGTAF.